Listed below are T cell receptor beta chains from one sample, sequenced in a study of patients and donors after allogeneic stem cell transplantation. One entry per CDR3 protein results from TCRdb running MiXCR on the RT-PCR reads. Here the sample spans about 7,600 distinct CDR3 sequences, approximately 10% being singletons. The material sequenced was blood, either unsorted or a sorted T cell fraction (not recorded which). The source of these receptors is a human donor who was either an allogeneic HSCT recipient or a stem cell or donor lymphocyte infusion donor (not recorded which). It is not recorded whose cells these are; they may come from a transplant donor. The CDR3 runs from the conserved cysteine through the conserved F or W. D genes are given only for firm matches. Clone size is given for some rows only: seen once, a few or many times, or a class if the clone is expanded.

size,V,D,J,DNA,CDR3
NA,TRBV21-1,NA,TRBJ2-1,TGTGCCAGCAGCACCCCAAATAGCGGGGGCTTCTACAATGAGCAGTTCTTC,CASSTPNSGGFYNEQFF
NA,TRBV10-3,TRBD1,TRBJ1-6,TGTGCCATCAGTGAGAGGGGGACAGACGATTCACCCCTCCACTTT,CAISERGTDDSPLHF
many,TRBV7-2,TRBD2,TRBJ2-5,TGTGCCAGCAGCTTAGGACTAGCGGGGAACCAAGAGACCCAGTACTTC,CASSLGLAGNQETQYF
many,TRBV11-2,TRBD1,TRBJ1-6,TGTGCCAGCAGCTTGACAGGGGGCAAGAATTCACCCCTCCACTTT,CASSLTGGKNSPLHF
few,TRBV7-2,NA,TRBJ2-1,TGTGCCAGCAGCTACGGACTCCAACCGTACAATGAGCAGTTCTTC,CASSYGLQPYNEQFF
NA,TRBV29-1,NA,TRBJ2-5,TGCAGCGTCTCCAAGGACAGTCAAGAGACCCAGTACTTC,CSVSKDSQETQYF
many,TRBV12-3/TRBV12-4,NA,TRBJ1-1,TGTGCCAGCGATCTTGGCGTGCTCGGGCTAAACACTGAAGCTTTCTTT,CASDLGVLGLNTEAFF
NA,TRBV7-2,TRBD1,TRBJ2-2,TGTGCCAGCAGCCCCGACTCGGGGACAGGGTCCACCGGGGAACTGTTTTTT,CASSPDSGTGSTGELFF
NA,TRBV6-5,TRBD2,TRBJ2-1,TGTGCCAGCAGAACTAGCGGGGGGGCCATGGATGAGCAGTTCTTC,CASRTSGGAMDEQFF
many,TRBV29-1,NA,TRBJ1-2,TGCAGCGTGGATACAGCTGGAGGGACCGGCGGCTACACCTTC,CSVDTAGGTGGYTF
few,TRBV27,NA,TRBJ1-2,TGTGCCAGCCGGGGACGACCCTCGGGTGGCTACACCTTC,CASRGRPSGGYTF
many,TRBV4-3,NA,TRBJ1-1,TGCGCCAGCAGCCAAGAATGGGCGAACACTGAAGCTTTCTTT,CASSQEWANTEAFF
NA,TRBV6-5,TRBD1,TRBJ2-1,TGTGCCAGCAGTCGTATGGGACAGGGGGGCTCCTACAATGAGCAGTTCTTC,CASSRMGQGGSYNEQFF
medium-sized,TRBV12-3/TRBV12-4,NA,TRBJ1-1,TGTGCCAGCAGTTTCGGTGTAGTGAACACTGAAGCTTTCTTT,CASSFGVVNTEAFF
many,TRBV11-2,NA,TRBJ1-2,TGTGCCAGCAGTTCAACTCGGGGCGGCTACACCTTC,CASSSTRGGYTF
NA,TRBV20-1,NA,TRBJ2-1,TGCAGTGTACAATTCGTAGGGGGGCCCTCCTACAATGAGCAGTTCTTC,CSVQFVGGPSYNEQFF
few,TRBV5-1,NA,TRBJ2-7,TGCGCCAGCAAACCCGGGGCTTCTGGGACCTACGAGCAGTACTTC,CASKPGASGTYEQYF
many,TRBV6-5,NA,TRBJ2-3,TGTGCCAGCAGTTACTCAAGCAGCACAGATACGCAGTATTTT,CASSYSSSTDTQYF
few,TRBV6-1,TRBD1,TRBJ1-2,TGTGCCAGCGTCCGGGACAGGGACGGTGGCTACACCTTC,CASVRDRDGGYTF
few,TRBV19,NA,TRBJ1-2,TGTGCCAGTAGTATCCCAGGGTTGGGCTACACCTTC,CASSIPGLGYTF
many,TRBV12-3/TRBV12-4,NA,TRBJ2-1,TGTGCCAGCAGCCCCCGGGGCTCGGGTGAGCAGTTCTTC,CASSPRGSGEQFF
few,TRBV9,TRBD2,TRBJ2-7,TGTGCCAGCAGCGCCACCGGGACTACTTTTCGAGAGCAGTACTTC,CASSATGTTFREQYF
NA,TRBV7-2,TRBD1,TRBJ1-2,TGTGCCAGCAGCTTAGCGGGACAGGGGTCTGGCTACACCTTC,CASSLAGQGSGYTF
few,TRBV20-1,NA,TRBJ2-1,TGCAGTGCTAGAGTCCCCCGGGGTACCAATGAGCAGTTCTTC,CSARVPRGTNEQFF
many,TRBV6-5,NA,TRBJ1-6,TGTGCCAGCAGTTACAGGGAATCACCCCTCCACTTT,CASSYRESPLHF
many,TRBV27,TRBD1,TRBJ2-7,TGTGCCAGCAGTAGGGACAGGAATTCCTACGAGCAGTACTTC,CASSRDRNSYEQYF
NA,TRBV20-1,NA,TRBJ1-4,TGCAGTGCTAGGTCCGATCCAGGAGGGACTGAAAAACTGTTTTTT,CSARSDPGGTEKLFF
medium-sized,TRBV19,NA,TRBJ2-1,TGTGCCAGTGGGCTGGGTCTAAACTCCTACAATGAGCAGTTCTTC,CASGLGLNSYNEQFF
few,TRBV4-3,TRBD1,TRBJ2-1,TGCGCCAGCAGCAACCTACAGGGGAACTTGTGGAATGAGCAGTTCTTC,CASSNLQGNLWNEQFF
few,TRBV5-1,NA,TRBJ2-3,NA,CASTSGGPTDTQYF
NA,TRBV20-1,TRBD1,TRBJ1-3,TGCAGTGCTAGTGAGTTCGGGGGACAGCTCCGAAACACCATATATTTT,CSASEFGGQLRNTIYF
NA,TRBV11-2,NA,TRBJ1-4,TGTGCCAGCAGCTTAAATACAGGGCGACCCACTAATGAAAAACTGTTTTTT,CASSLNTGRPTNEKLFF
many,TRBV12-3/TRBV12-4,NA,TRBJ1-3,TGTGCCAGCAGCCACGGAGGCACCATATATTTT,CASSHGGTIYF
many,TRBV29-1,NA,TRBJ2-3,TGCAGCGTTGGGCGGCAGGGTAAGGGAGATACGCAGTATTTT,CSVGRQGKGDTQYF
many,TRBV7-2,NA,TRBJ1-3,TGTGCCAGCAGCTCCCCGGGAATGCGCTCTGGAAACACCATATATTTT,CASSSPGMRSGNTIYF
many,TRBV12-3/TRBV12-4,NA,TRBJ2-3,TGTGCCAGCAGTTTGGCCCGGGCAGATACGCAGTATTTT,CASSLARADTQYF
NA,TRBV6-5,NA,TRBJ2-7,TGTGCCAGCAGTTACAGCGCAGTTCATACCTACGAGCAGTACTTC,CASSYSAVHTYEQYF
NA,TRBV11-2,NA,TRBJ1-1,TGTGCCTGCAGCATACGCCGGAACACTGAAGCTTTCTTT,CACSIRRNTEAFF
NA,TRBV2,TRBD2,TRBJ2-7,TGTGCCAGCAGTGAACTGCGGGGGGACCTCTACGAGCAGTACTTC,CASSELRGDLYEQYF
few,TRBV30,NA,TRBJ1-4,TGTGCCTGGGGGACTTTTCGGGAAAAACTGTTTTTT,CAWGTFREKLFF
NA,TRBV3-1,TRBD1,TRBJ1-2,TGTGCCACCGGACAGGGGGGCATCGGTGGCTACACCTTC,CATGQGGIGGYTF
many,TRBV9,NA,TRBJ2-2,TGTGCCAGCAGCGTAGAGGCGGGGTCCAACACCGGGGAGCTGTTTTTT,CASSVEAGSNTGELFF
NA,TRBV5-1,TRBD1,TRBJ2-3,TGCGCCAGCAGCAGCGGACAGGGCACAGATACGCAGTATTTT,CASSSGQGTDTQYF
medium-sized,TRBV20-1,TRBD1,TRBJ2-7,TGCAGTGTATGGGGGCAGGGGGTCTACGAGCAGTACTTC,CSVWGQGVYEQYF
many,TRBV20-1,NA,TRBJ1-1,TGCAGTGCTCTTCGAGGGCTCACTGAAGCTTTCTTT,CSALRGLTEAFF
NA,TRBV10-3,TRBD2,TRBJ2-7,TGTGCCATCAGTTTAGGACTAGAGAGCCACGAGCAGTACTTC,CAISLGLESHEQYF
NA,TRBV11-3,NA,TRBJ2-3,TGTGCCAGCAGCTTCAGTGGGGAGGATACGCAGTATTTT,CASSFSGEDTQYF
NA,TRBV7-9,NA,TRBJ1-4,TGTGCCAGCAGCTGGGCCCCGGGTGGAACTAATGAAAAACTGTTTTTT,CASSWAPGGTNEKLFF
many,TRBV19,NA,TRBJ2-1,TGTGCCAGTAGTCCAGGCCCCAACAATGAGCAGTTCTTC,CASSPGPNNEQFF
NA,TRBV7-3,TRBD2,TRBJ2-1,TGTGCCAGCAGCTTCAAATTCGCTAGCGGGGGGGAGGAACCCCTTTCGGGTGAGCAGTTCTTC,CASSFKFASGGEEPLSGEQFF
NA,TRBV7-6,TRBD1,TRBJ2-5,TGTGCCAGCAGCGAAGTGACAGGGCCTGGTAAAGAGACCCAGTACTTC,CASSEVTGPGKETQYF
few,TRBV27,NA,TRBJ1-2,TGTGCCAGCAGCGGACCCCCCGTTCACGGGTTTGGCTATGGCTACACCTTC,CASSGPPVHGFGYGYTF
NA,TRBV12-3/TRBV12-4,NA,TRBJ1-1,TGTGCCAGCAGCCTTAGGGGAGGGGGGCCGAACACTGAAGCTTTCTTT,CASSLRGGGPNTEAFF
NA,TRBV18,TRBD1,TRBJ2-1,TGTGCCAGCTCACCCGACAGGGCGATTGAGCAGTTCTTC,CASSPDRAIEQFF
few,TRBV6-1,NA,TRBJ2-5,TGTGCCAGCAGCGGGACTTCTAGAGGGGAGACCCAGTACTTC,CASSGTSRGETQYF